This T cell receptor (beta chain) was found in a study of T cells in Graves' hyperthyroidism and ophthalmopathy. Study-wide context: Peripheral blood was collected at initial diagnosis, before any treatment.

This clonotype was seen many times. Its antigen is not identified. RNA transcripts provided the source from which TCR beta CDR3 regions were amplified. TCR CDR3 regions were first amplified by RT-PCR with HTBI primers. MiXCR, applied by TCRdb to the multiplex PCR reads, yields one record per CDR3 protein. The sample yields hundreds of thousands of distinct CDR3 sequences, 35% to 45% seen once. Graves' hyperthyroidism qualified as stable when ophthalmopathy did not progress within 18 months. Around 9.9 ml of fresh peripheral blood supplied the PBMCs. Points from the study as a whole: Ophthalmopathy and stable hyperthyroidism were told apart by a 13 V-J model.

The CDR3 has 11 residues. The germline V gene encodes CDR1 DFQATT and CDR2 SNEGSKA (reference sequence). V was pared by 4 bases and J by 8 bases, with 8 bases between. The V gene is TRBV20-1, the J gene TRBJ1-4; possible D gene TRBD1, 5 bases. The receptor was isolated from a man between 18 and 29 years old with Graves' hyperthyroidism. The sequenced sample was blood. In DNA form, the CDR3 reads TGCAGTGCTATGAACAGGGAAAAACTGTTTTTT. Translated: CSAMNREKLFF.